Listed below are T cell receptor beta chains from one sample, sequenced in a study of blood T cell repertoires in COVID-19. This table comes from immunoSEQ multiplex PCR, and its TCRdb copy is limited to in-frame clones, with some not included. The sample consists of about 70,000 clones, 81% of them appearing once. The specimen sequenced was peripheral blood. These receptors were taken from a woman in her seventies with acute or convalescent COVID-19. CDR3s include the opening cysteine and the closing phenylalanine or tryptophan. D genes are given only for firm matches. Clone sizes are given selectively: once, few, many, or a class where the clone is expanded.

TGTGCCAGTAGTATGTTGCCTAGCGGGAGCAGCGACGAGCAGTACTTC | CASSMLPSGSSDEQYF | TRBV19 | TRBD2 | NA | TRBJ2-7
TGTGCCAGTAAAAGGACAGGAGAGAATGAGCAGTTCTTC | CASKRTGENEQFF | TRBV19 | TRBD1 | NA | TRBJ2-1
TGTGCCAGCAGTGAATGGGTGGCGGGGGAAGTAGAGCAGTACTTC | CASSEWVAGEVEQYF | TRBV25-1 | TRBD2 | NA | TRBJ2-7
TGTGCCAGCAGCTTAGGGAGCTACGAGCAGTACTTC | CASSLGSYEQYF | TRBV7-2 | NA | NA | TRBJ2-7
TGTGCCAGCAGCTTAGGAAGGGGCCGAATATCCTACGAGCAGTACTTC | CASSLGRGRISYEQYF | TRBV7-9 | NA | few | TRBJ2-7
TGTGCCAGCAGGGAGGGCACTAATGAAAAACTGTTTTTT | CASREGTNEKLFF | TRBV6-5 | NA | NA | TRBJ1-4
TGTGCCAGCAGTGAAACAGGAAGGATCAATCAGCCCCAGCATTTT | CASSETGRINQPQHF | TRBV6-1 | NA | NA | TRBJ1-5
TGTGCCTGGAGTGCTTCAGGGGGCGCGTCCTACGAGCAGTACTTC | CAWSASGGASYEQYF | TRBV30 | TRBD1 | NA | TRBJ2-7
TGCGCCAGCGGTAGGGCTAGCGGGTCTCAAACAGATACGCAGTATTTT | CASGRASGSQTDTQYF | TRBV5-1 | TRBD2 | NA | TRBJ2-3
TGTGCCAGCAGCTTTGTAGGGGGTATTACTGCCTACGAGCAGTACTTC | CASSFVGGITAYEQYF | TRBV7-9 | NA | NA | TRBJ2-7
TGTGCCAGCAGCTTAGTCCCCACAGGGATAGTATCAAGTGGCTACACCTTC | CASSLVPTGIVSSGYTF | TRBV11-2 | NA | NA | TRBJ1-2
TGCGCCAGCAGCCGGGGGGACACGGGATCTGGGGCCAACGTCCTGACTTTC | CASSRGDTGSGANVLTF | TRBV5-1 | NA | NA | TRBJ2-6
TGTGCCAGCAGTTTAGGAGTCGTAGGGACTACCCTCAATGAGCAGTTCTTC | CASSLGVVGTTLNEQFF | TRBV27 | TRBD2 | NA | TRBJ2-1
TGTGCCAGCAAAGCTTCCCAGGGGGGTCGCTCCTATAATTCACCCCTCCACTTT | CASKASQGGRSYNSPLHF | TRBV2 | TRBD1 | NA | TRBJ1-6
TGCAGTGCTAGTCGGACCCTAGTCATAGGGACAGATTATCAGCCCCAGCATTTT | CSASRTLVIGTDYQPQHF | TRBV20-1 | TRBD1 | NA | TRBJ1-5
TGCGCCAGCAGCCAAGACCTGCAGGTCTATGGCTACACCTTC | CASSQDLQVYGYTF | TRBV4-1 | NA | NA | TRBJ1-2
TGTGCCAGCAGCGTAGGGCCAGGTAACGAAAAACTGTTTTTT | CASSVGPGNEKLFF | TRBV9 | NA | NA | TRBJ1-4
TGTGCCACCAGCAGAGGACTAGCGGGAGGCTACGAGCAGTACTTC | CATSRGLAGGYEQYF | TRBV15 | TRBD2 | NA | TRBJ2-7
TGTGCCAGTAGTTCACCCGCCCGACAGGGGACCTACGAGCAGTACTTC | CASSSPARQGTYEQYF | TRBV19 | TRBD1 | NA | TRBJ2-7
TGTGCCAGTTGGGGACAGGGCTCGGAGACCCAGTACTTC | CASWGQGSETQYF | TRBV6-5 | TRBD1 | NA | TRBJ2-5
TGTGCCGCAACCCCGGGGGTTAGCAATCAGCCCCAGCATTTT | CAATPGVSNQPQHF | TRBV19 | NA | few | TRBJ1-5
TGTGCCAGCAGCCCGCCGGGACAAAGCACAGATACGCAGTATTTT | CASSPPGQSTDTQYF | TRBV5-4 | NA | NA | TRBJ2-3
TGTGCCAGCAGTAGACAGCGCTCTGGAAACACCATATATTTT | CASSRQRSGNTIYF | TRBV6-5 | NA | once | TRBJ1-3
TGTGCCAGCAGTCCTAAAGTTTTCGGAGATACGCAGTATTTT | CASSPKVFGDTQYF | TRBV27 | NA | once | TRBJ2-3
TGCGCCAGCAGCCAGATCACTAGCGGGGGGGCCCTGATGGATGAGCAGTTCTTC | CASSQITSGGALMDEQFF | TRBV4-1 | TRBD2 | NA | TRBJ2-1
TGTGCCAGCAGGGGACAGGGCACAGATACGCAGTATTTT | CASRGQGTDTQYF | TRBV2 | TRBD1 | NA | TRBJ2-3
TGTGCCAGCAGGGTATACGGTGAAGCTTTCTTT | CASRVYGEAFF | TRBV6-5 | NA | NA | TRBJ1-1
TGTGCCAGCAGCCTGGACAGGGTAATCGGCGGGGAGCTGTTTTTT | CASSLDRVIGGELFF | TRBV5-4 | TRBD1 | NA | TRBJ2-2
TGTGCCAGCAGCTTAGCACCCGGAGAGGGTGTATTTCGTTCACCCCTCCACTTT | CASSLAPGEGVFRSPLHF | TRBV7-6 | NA | NA | TRBJ1-6
TGTGCCAGCAGCCGACCCCGTACAAAGGAGGGCACAGATACGCAGTATTTT | CASSRPRTKEGTDTQYF | TRBV27 | NA | NA | TRBJ2-3
TGCGCCAGCAGCTTGAGGACAGGGAAGCGGAACACTGAAGCTTTCTTT | CASSLRTGKRNTEAFF | TRBV5-1 | TRBD1 | NA | TRBJ1-1
TGTGCCAGCAGTTCCAAGAACACCGGGGAGCTGTTTTTT | CASSSKNTGELFF | TRBV12-3/TRBV12-4 | NA | NA | TRBJ2-2
TGTGCCAGCAGTCCTCTAGCGGGAGGGTCCTACAATGAGCAGTTCTTC | CASSPLAGGSYNEQFF | TRBV27 | TRBD2 | NA | TRBJ2-1
TGTGCCAGCAGCGACGCAGGTTTCAATTCACCCCTCCACTTT | CASSDAGFNSPLHF | TRBV6-6 | NA | NA | TRBJ1-6
TGTGCCAGCAGGAGACAGGGACTCACAGATACGCAGTATTTT | CASRRQGLTDTQYF | TRBV27 | NA | NA | TRBJ2-3
TGTGCCATCAGTGAGTCAGGGGGCTATGGCTACACCTTC | CAISESGGYGYTF | TRBV10-3 | NA | NA | TRBJ1-2
TGTGCCAGCTCAGCAGCGGGGGCCAACACAGATACGCAGTATTTT | CASSAAGANTDTQYF | TRBV18 | TRBD2 | few | TRBJ2-3
TGCGCCAGCAGTGAGTCGTTCCAGATGACCCAGTACTTC | CASSESFQMTQYF | TRBV10-1 | NA | NA | TRBJ2-5
TGTGCCAGCAGCGACTCCGGCGAGCAGTACTTC | CASSDSGEQYF | TRBV12-3/TRBV12-4 | NA | NA | TRBJ2-7
TGTGCCAGCAGCGTAGCTGGAGGGGCCGACACTGAAGCTTTCTTT | CASSVAGGADTEAFF | TRBV9 | NA | NA | TRBJ1-1
TGCGCCAGCAGCTTGGAGGCTAGCCCCAGGAGTGTTACAGATACGCAGTATTTT | CASSLEASPRSVTDTQYF | TRBV5-1 | NA | NA | TRBJ2-3
TGTGCCAGCAGCTCGGACAGGGCCGCTGGAAACACCATATATTTT | CASSSDRAAGNTIYF | TRBV7-9 | TRBD1 | NA | TRBJ1-3
TGTGCCAGCAGTCCACTGGACAGGGTTGCAGCTTTCTTT | CASSPLDRVAAFF | TRBV28 | TRBD1 | NA | TRBJ1-1
TGTGCCAGCAGTTTTCAGGGGGCGCGGGTTGATCAGCCCCAGCATTTT | CASSFQGARVDQPQHF | TRBV28 | TRBD1 | NA | TRBJ1-5
TGTGCCAGCAGCGAGGGACAGGGACCGACTGAAGCTTTCTTT | CASSEGQGPTEAFF | TRBV7-2 | TRBD1 | few | TRBJ1-1
TGTGCCATCAGTGCTAGCGGGGGGTCCCAAGAGACCCAGTACTTC | CAISASGGSQETQYF | TRBV10-3 | TRBD2 | NA | TRBJ2-5
TGTGCCAGTAGGGGGCCCGGTGAATTCTATGGCTACACCTTC | CASRGPGEFYGYTF | TRBV19 | NA | NA | TRBJ1-2
TGTGCCAGCAACCCTGGGACAGGGGCCTTCTCTGGGGCCAACGTCCTGACTTTC | CASNPGTGAFSGANVLTF | TRBV9 | TRBD1 | NA | TRBJ2-6
TGTGCCAGTAGCCAGGGGGCGAGTAACACCATATATTTT | CASSQGASNTIYF | TRBV19 | TRBD1 | NA | TRBJ1-3
TGCAGCGTTGGGAGAATGAACACTGAAGCTTTCTTT | CSVGRMNTEAFF | TRBV29-1 | NA | NA | TRBJ1-1
TGTGCCATCAGTGTGGCGGGAGACGGAGATACGCAGTATTTT | CAISVAGDGDTQYF | TRBV10-3 | TRBD2 | NA | TRBJ2-3
TGTGCCAGTAGAAAGGAGGGGCCCTACCCGAACACTGAAGCTTTCTTT | CASRKEGPYPNTEAFF | TRBV19 | NA | NA | TRBJ1-1